These 30 T cell receptor beta chains originate from one sample sequenced in a study of blood T cells in healthy people across ages. The authors ran a second PCR of roughly 6 to 12 cycles using a sample-barcoded 5' primer and a J-beta primer mix. TCRdb recomputed calls from the 5' RACE reads with MiXCR, one row per CDR3 protein. The sample contains 600,000 to 850,000 distinct CDR3 sequences, roughly 47% of which appear only once. Material: blood. The receptor source for this set is a woman aged 60-70 years in good health.

In DNA form, the CDR3 reads TGTGCCAGCAGCAACACGAACACTGAAGCTTTCTTT. It is translated as CASSNTNTEAFF. J is TRBJ1-1 and V is TRBV6-5; D unresolved. The V end lost 6 bases, the J end lost 1 base, and 6 bases lay between the germline ends. CDR3 size: 12 residues. Germline CDR1 MNHEY, CDR2 SVGAGI.

This clonotype was recorded once. V is TRBV7-3 and J is TRBJ2-1; D perhaps matches TRBD2 (5 bases). Near its end, the DNA agrees better with TRBJ2-7, so the J call may be wrong. Germline V gene sequence: CDR1 SGHTA, CDR2 FQGTGA. This CDR3 is 14 amino acids long. The CDR3 region is CASSFAPGYNEQYF. CDR3 sequence (DNA): TGTGCCAGCAGCTTCGCCCCGGGGTACAATGAGCAGTACTTC.

This clonotype occurred once. The chain couples TRBV6-6 to TRBJ2-3, with a weak D call TRBD1 (5 bases). Per the germline V gene, CDR1 is MNHNY and CDR2 is SVGAGI (reference sequence). The CDR3 loop spans 14 amino acids. The V end was cut by 2 bases, the J end by 6 bases, with 12 bases between. CDR3 region: CASSYGQGLDTQYF. For the CDR3, the DNA is TGTGCCAGCAGTTACGGGCAGGGTCTTGATACGCAGTATTTT.

The table lists this clonotype with a few counts. Here the CDR3 DNA reads TGTGCCAGCACTCTGACAGCCCTCTATGGCTACACCTTC. As protein: CASTLTALYGYTF. The rearrangement uses TRBV28 and TRBJ1-2; D is possibly TRBD1 (5 bases). The CDR3 length is 13 residues. Deletions cut 7 bases from V and 4 bases from J, with 13 bases between. CDR1 and CDR2 (germline): MDHEN, SYDVKM.

This clonotype came up many times. V and J are TRBV5-1 and TRBJ2-7; 7 nucleotides match TRBD2. V lost 5 bases to trimming and J lost 3 bases; unmatched junction nucleotides: 5. CDR1 SGHRS and CDR2 YFSETQ come from the germline V gene. The CDR3 sequence is 13 residues long. The CDR3: CASSAVAGYEQYF. CDR3 nucleotides: TGCGCCAGCAGTGCGGTAGCGGGCTACGAGCAGTACTTC.

The chain combines TRBV10-3 with TRBJ1-2; tentatively, D is TRBD1 (5 bases). Deletions cut 5 bases from V and 4 bases from J, with 17 bases between. The CDR3 is 15 residues long. Germline V CDR1 and CDR2: ENHRY, SYGVKD. CDR3 amino acids: CAISPTTAGFYGYTF. As DNA, the CDR3 is TGTGCCATCAGTCCTACGACAGCTGGATTCTATGGCTACACCTTC.

This clonotype was seen more than once but under ten times. The V and J genes are TRBV18 and TRBJ2-7, with 7 bases identical to TRBD1. The V segment lost 5 bases and the J segment 0 bases; nucleotides outside the gene matches: 7. CDR1 and CDR2 from the germline V gene are KGHSH and LQKENI. This CDR3 contains 15 residues. As DNA, the CDR3 is TGTGCCAGCTCAGTACAGGGACAGAGCTCCTACGAGCAGTACTTC. Amino acid sequence: CASSVQGQSSYEQYF.

The sample holds many counts of this clonotype. The genes are TRBV12-3 or TRBV12-4 and TRBJ2-7; 9 nucleotides agree with TRBD1. The V segment lost 6 bases and the J segment 6 bases; nucleotides outside the gene matches: 6. The CDR3 is made up of 13 amino acids. CDR3 sequence: CASRLTGGIEQYF. The CDR3 nucleotides read TGTGCCAGCAGACTAACAGGGGGCATCGAGCAGTACTTC.

This clonotype has just a few counts. The chain is built from TRBV29-1 and TRBJ2-1; 7 nucleotides align to TRBD2. V gave up 6 bases and J gave up 0 bases; unmatched junction bases: 14. Germline V gene data show CDR1 as SQVTM and CDR2 as ANQGSEA. The CDR3 is 17 residues long. DNA of the CDR3: TGCAGCGTGTCGGGGCTAGCGGAGTCGAGCTCCTACAATGAGCAGTTCTTC. Residues: CSVSGLAESSSYNEQFF.

A word on this clonotype: One junction end disagrees with the germline gene, perhaps due to a read error. The chain recombines TRBV18 with TRBJ2-5, with a weak D call TRBD1 (5 bases). CDR3 length equals 11 residues. The germline CDR1 and CDR2 sequences are KGHSH and LQKENI. The CDR3 DNA is TGTGCCAACTCACCAGGGGAGACCCAGTACTTC. Encoded protein: CANSPGETQYF.

This clonotype showed up many times. The chain uses TRBV10-3 and TRBJ2-5, with a weak D call TRBD1 (6 bases). The V gene's germline CDR1 is ENHRY and CDR2 SYGVKD. Trimming shortened V by 2 bases and J by 5 bases, and 9 bases separated the two germline ends. This CDR3 contains 13 residues. CDR3 DNA sequence: TGTGCCATCAGTGAGGGACAGAGGGAGACCCAGTACTTC. Encoded protein: CAISEGQRETQYF.

This clonotype was seen only a few times. The chain recombines TRBV6-1 with TRBJ1-5; D possibly corresponds to TRBD1 (5 bases). Germline assignment: CDR1 MNHNS and CDR2 SASEGT. The V and J ends lost 8 bases and 9 bases respectively, with 17 bases between them. This CDR3 is built from 13 residues. The CDR3 DNA reads as TGTGCCAGCGAGTTGCGGGGGATCACGCCCCAGCATTTT. Residues: CASELRGITPQHF.

This clonotype came up a few times. The chain recombines TRBV7-9 with TRBJ2-7; D is possibly TRBD2 (6 bases). This CDR3 is built from 14 residues. The ends were cut back, 2 bases at V and 4 bases at J, with 12 bases in the middle. Germline V lookup: CDR1 SEHNR, CDR2 FQNEAQ (reference sequence). This CDR3 reads CASSLQAAGYEQYF. DNA of the CDR3: TGTGCCAGCAGCTTACAAGCCGCGGGATACGAGCAGTACTTC.

In this sample, this clonotype turned up once. The chain joins TRBV29-1 to TRBJ2-1, with TRBD1 as a possible D gene (9 bases). Deletions cut 3 bases from V and 7 bases from J, with 19 bases between. The CDR3 is 15 amino acids. Germline-derived CDR1 and CDR2 are SQVTM and ANQGSEA. Here the CDR3 DNA reads TGCAGCGTTGAGGGTGGGACAGGGACTAGTAATGAGCAGTTCTTC. Translation gives CSVEGGTGTSNEQFF.

This clonotype was recorded many times. The chain links TRBV25-1 to TRBJ2-1; D is undetermined. The germline V gene encodes CDR1 MGHDK and CDR2 SYGVNS. Between the trimmed V and J ends, which lost 7 bases and 3 bases, there was a span of 16 bases. The CDR3 covers 15 residues. CDR3: CASKSDGPNYNEQFF. Here the CDR3 DNA reads TGTGCCAGCAAGTCCGACGGGCCAAACTACAATGAGCAGTTCTTC.

This clonotype was counted between two and nine times. The J gene is TRBJ1-2, the V gene TRBV29-1; weak D call: TRBD1 (5 bases). V dropped 2 bases and J dropped 4 bases, with 8 bases sitting between them. Per the germline V gene, CDR1 is SQVTM and CDR2 is ANQGSEA. The CDR3 length is 12 residues. The CDR3 coding sequence is TGCAGCGTTGAACGGGACCTCTATGGCTACACCTTC. It yields the protein CSVERDLYGYTF.

The gene calls are TRBV12-3 or TRBV12-4 and TRBJ2-2; D uncertain. Trimming took off 3 bases at V and 7 bases at J, with 3 bases between the two ends. The CDR3 sequence is 11 residues long. Here the CDR3 reads CASSFVGELFF. In DNA, the CDR3 is TGTGCCAGCAGTTTTGTCGGGGAGCTGTTTTTT.

The J gene is TRBJ1-2, the V gene TRBV12-3 or TRBV12-4; D remains unclear. Trimming stripped 6 bases from V and 2 bases from J, with 19 bases between. The CDR3 consists of 16 residues. As DNA, the CDR3 is TGTGCCAGCAGAAAGATCGGAGGGAACGCAAACTATGGCTACACCTTC. Translated: CASRKIGGNANYGYTF.

This chain links TRBV18 with TRBJ2-1; D possibly matches TRBD1 or TRBD2 (5 bases each). This CDR3 comprises 14 residues. Trimming cost V 6 bases and J 13 bases, with 22 bases left between them. CDR1 is KGHSH, CDR2 LQKENI, per germline. The DNA for the CDR3 is TGTGCCAGCTCCGGGGCACCGACCGGAGAGACCCAGTTCTTC. Residues: CASSGAPTGETQFF.

This clonotype turned up a few times. The rearrangement uses TRBV4-2 and TRBJ1-5; D call uncertain. V lost 0 bases and J 5 bases, leaving 14 bases between the germline ends. The germline CDR1 and CDR2 sequences are LGHNA and YNFKEQ. CDR3 length: 16 residues. CDR3 in DNA: TGTGCCAGCAGCCAAGATATCGCGTCGGCCTATCAGCCCCAGCATTTT. Amino acids: CASSQDIASAYQPQHF.

The rearrangement joins TRBV9 to TRBJ2-1, with 7 bases lining up with TRBD2. This CDR3 contains 15 residues. The V and J ends lost 0 bases and 2 bases, in that order; junction bases with no gene match: 2. The germline CDR1 and CDR2 sequences are SGDLS and YYNGEE. The CDR3 loop reads CASSVAAGAYNEQFF. DNA for the CDR3: TGTGCCAGCAGCGTAGCTGCGGGGGCCTACAATGAGCAGTTCTTC. The full variable domain, with the rest looked up from reference TRBV9 and TRBJ2-1, is DSGVTQTPKHLITATGQRVTLRCSPRSGDLSVYWYQQSLDQGLQFLIQYYNGEERAKGNILERFSAQQFPDLHSELNLSSLELGDSALYFCASSVAAGAYNEQFFGPGTRLTVL.

CDR3 protein: CASSSDGEFKLFF. In nucleotides, the CDR3 is TGTGCCAGCAGTTCGGACGGTGAATTCAAACTGTTTTTT. This chain joins TRBV12-3 or TRBV12-4 and TRBJ1-4; D is ambiguous. Trimming removed 4 bases at V and 11 bases at J, with 14 bases between. CDR3 length: 13 residues.

The chain combines TRBV20-1 with TRBJ2-2; tentative D call: TRBD1 (5 bases). V lost 7 bases and J lost 3, with 12 bases in between. There are 13 residues in the CDR3. Germline V gene sequence: CDR1 DFQATT, CDR2 SNEGSKA (reference sequence). CDR3: CSVRSGYTGELFF. In nucleotides, the CDR3 is TGCAGTGTGAGATCAGGGTACACCGGGGAGCTGTTTTTT.

The chain combines TRBV6-6 with TRBJ1-2, with D possibly being TRBD1 (5 bases). The germline gives CDR1 MNHNY, CDR2 SVGAGI (reference sequence). This CDR3 region has 14 residues. V lost 10 bases to trimming and J lost 4 bases, with 19 bases between them. This CDR3 is CANRPFTGTYGYTF. Written as DNA, the CDR3 is TGTGCCAACAGACCTTTCACTGGGACCTATGGCTACACCTTC.

This clonotype was observed a handful of times. The V call is TRBV20-1, the J call TRBJ2-5, with 7 bases aligning to TRBD2. The DNA end is more similar to TRBJ2-7, so the J call may be wrong. Germline V gene lookup returns CDR1 DFQATT and CDR2 SNEGSKA (reference sequence). The CDR3 contains 15 residues. For the CDR3, the DNA is TGCAGTGCTAGGGAGATAGCGGGTGGTAACGACGAGCAGTACTTC. It is translated as CSAREIAGGNDEQYF.

This clonotype appeared a few times. The chain recombines TRBV2 with TRBJ1-6; D gene unclear. The V end lost 2 bases, the J end lost 3 bases, and 8 bases lay between the germline ends. The CDR3 has 15 residues. From germline, CDR1 is SNHLY and CDR2 FYNNEI. The CDR3 DNA reads as TGTGCCAGCAGTGAACAGCAACACTATAATTCACCCCTCCACTTT. Translation: CASSEQQHYNSPLHF.

A remark on this clonotype: The junction does not match germline at one end; this may be a read error. J is TRBJ2-5 and V is TRBV6-4; D may be TRBD2 (6 bases). The CDR3 contains 10 residues. Germline CDR1 is MRHNA and CDR2 is SNTAGT. The CDR3 protein is CATIRETEYF. CDR3 bases: TGTGCCACTATTCGGGAGACCGAGTACTTC.

The chain carries TRBV30 and TRBJ2-1, with D perhaps TRBD1 or TRBD2 (5 bases each). CDR3 length: 12 amino acids. Deletions cut 3 bases from V and 5 bases from J, with 8 bases between. In germline, CDR1 is GTSNPN, CDR2 SVGIG (reference sequence). The CDR3 DNA reads as TGTGCCTGGAGGAGGGGAAACAATGAGCAGTTCTTC. Protein: CAWRRGNNEQFF.

CDR3 bases: TGTGCCAGCAGCCAAGATCGGGGCGGGGGGTACAATGAGCAGTACTTC. Translating gives CASSQDRGGGYNEQYF. The rearrangement uses TRBV4-2 and TRBJ2-5, with 8 bases that match TRBD2. J gave up 11 bases and V 0 bases, and 14 bases lay outside the gene matches. This CDR3 has 16 amino acids. CDR1 is LGHNA and CDR2 is YNFKEQ in the germline V gene.

The rearrangement uses TRBV11-2 and TRBJ1-2; the D gene is possibly TRBD1 (5 bases). The length of the CDR3 is 15 residues. Germline V lookup: CDR1 SGHAT, CDR2 FQNNGV. Trimming took 5 bases from V and 6 from J, leaving 19 bases between them. The CDR3 loop reads CASSRTWQGSDGYTF. CDR3 sequence (DNA): TGTGCCAGCAGCCGAACCTGGCAGGGATCGGATGGCTACACCTTC.